The TCR beta chain described here comes from a study of early stage breast cancer tumors. Each sample had two DNA replicates, 0.5 ug blood or about 1.5 ug tissue. Sequenced by immunoSEQ multiplex PCR; TCRdb stores in-frame clones only, minus some. The sample has about 38,000 clones, 70% to 85% seen once; the top ten hold under 7%. The germline V gene encodes CDR1 SGHTA and CDR2 FQGNSA. This CDR3 has 10 residues. About this clone itself: The target antigen is unknown.

Notes on the study in general: Blood repertoires resembled normal breast more than tumor.

Sample: blood. The source of this sequence is a person in their sixties with breast cancer. The chain uses TRBV7-2 and TRBJ2-3; no clear D gene. The chain's CDR3 is CAGSADTQYF. The CDR3 bases are TGTGCTGGGTCGGCGGATACGCAGTATTTT.